This T cell receptor beta chain was retrieved from a study of T cell repertoires in cytomegalovirus infection. Study-wide results and limits: Individuals carrying CMV plus the relevant HLA were identified by cumulative frequency of public TCR beta families. Ex vivo, HLA-C-restricted CMV-specific TCR beta clonotypes prevailed over the rest of the response.

A single record per CDR3 protein comes from TCRdb applying MiXCR to the reads. The table shows roughly 990,000 distinct CDR3 sequences, with under 40% occurring only once. The table lists this clonotype with a few counts. What it binds is not known. This CDR3 contains 15 residues. The germline gives CDR1 SGHTA, CDR2 FQGNSA. Trimming removed 3 bases from V and 1 base from J; junction bases left unmatched: 3. The chain has TRBV7-2 and TRBJ2-7; 10 bases match TRBD1. This clonotype was sampled from a human donor in good health (CMV status not recorded). Some clones in this sample may be carry-over from other donors' samples. The specimen comprised cultured CD8+ T cells from PBMCs, sampled from culture after CMV antigen stimulation. This CDR3 reads CASSFGQGGSYEQYF. The CDR3 DNA sequence: TGTGCCAGCAGCTTTGGACAGGGGGGTTCCTACGAGCAGTACTTC.